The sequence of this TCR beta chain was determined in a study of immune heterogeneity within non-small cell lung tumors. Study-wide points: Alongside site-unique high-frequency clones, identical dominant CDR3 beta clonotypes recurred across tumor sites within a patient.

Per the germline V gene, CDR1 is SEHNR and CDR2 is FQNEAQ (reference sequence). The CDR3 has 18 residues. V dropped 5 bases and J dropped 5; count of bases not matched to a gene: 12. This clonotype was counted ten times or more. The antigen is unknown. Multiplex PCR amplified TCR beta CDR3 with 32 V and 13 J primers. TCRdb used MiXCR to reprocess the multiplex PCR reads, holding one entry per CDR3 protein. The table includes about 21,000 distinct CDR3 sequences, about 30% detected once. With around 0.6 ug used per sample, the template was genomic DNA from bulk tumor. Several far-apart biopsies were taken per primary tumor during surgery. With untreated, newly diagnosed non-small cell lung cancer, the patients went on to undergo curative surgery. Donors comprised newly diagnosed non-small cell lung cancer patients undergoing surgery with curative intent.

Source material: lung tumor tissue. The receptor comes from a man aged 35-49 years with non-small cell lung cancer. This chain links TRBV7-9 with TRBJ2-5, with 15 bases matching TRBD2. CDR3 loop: CASSPPGLAGGPGETQYF. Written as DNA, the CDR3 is TGTGCCAGCAGCCCTCCCGGACTAGCGGGAGGGCCAGGGGAGACCCAGTACTTC.